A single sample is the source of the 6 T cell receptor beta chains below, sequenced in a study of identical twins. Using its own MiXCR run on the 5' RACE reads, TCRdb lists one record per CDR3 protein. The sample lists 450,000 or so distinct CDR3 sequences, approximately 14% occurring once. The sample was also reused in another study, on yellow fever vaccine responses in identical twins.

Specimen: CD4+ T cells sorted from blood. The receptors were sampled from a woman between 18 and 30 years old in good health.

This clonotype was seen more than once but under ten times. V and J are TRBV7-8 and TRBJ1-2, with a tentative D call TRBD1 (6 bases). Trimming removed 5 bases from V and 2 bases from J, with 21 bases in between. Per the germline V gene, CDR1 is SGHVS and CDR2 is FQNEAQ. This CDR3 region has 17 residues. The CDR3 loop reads CASSPLIPGGLNYGYTF. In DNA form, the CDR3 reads TGTGCCAGCAGCCCTCTTATACCGGGGGGCCTAAACTATGGCTACACCTTC.

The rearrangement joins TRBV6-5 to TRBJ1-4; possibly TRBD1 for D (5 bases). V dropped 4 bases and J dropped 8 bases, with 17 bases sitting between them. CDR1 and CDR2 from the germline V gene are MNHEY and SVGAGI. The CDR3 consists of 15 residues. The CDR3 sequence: CASSFSGGSQEKLFF. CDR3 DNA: TGTGCCAGCAGTTTTAGTGGGGGGTCTCAAGAAAAACTGTTTTTT.

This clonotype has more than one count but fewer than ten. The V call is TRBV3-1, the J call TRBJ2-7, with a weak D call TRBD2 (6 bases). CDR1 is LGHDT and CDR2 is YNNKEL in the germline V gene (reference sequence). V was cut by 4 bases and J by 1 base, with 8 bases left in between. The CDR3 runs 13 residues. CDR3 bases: TGTGCCAGCAGCCTGCTAGCGTCCTACGAGCAGTACTTC. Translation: CASSLLASYEQYF.

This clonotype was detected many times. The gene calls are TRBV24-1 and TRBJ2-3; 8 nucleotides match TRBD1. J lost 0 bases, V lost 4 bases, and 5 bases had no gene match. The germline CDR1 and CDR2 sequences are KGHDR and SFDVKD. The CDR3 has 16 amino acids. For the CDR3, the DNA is TGTGCCACCAGTGACCCTACAGGGGGAAGCACAGATACGCAGTATTTT. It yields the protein CATSDPTGGSTDTQYF.

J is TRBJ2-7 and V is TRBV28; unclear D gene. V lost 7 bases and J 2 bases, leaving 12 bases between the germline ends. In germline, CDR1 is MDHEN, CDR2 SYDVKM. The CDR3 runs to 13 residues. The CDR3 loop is CASTKTPAYEQYF. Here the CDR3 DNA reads TGTGCCAGCACGAAGACGCCCGCCTACGAGCAGTACTTC.

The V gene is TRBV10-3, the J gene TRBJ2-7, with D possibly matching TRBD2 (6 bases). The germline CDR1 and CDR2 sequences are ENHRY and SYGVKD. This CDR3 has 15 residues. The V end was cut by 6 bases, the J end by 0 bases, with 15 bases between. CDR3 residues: CAISERAGYSYEQYF. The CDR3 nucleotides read TGTGCCATCAGCGAAAGGGCGGGATACTCCTACGAGCAGTACTTC.